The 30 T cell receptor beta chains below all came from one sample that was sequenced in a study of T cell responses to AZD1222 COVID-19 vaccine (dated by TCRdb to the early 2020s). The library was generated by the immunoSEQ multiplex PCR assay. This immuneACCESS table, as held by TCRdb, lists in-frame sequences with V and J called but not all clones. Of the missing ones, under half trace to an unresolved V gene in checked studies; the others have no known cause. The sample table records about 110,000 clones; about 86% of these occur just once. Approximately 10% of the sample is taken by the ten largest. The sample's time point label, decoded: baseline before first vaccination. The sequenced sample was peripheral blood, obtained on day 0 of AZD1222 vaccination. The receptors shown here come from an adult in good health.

The CDR3 is CASSEQGGGNQPQHF. The CDR3 region has the DNA TGTGCCAGCAGTGAGCAAGGTGGGGGTAATCAGCCCCAGCATTTT. V and J are TRBV6-1 and TRBJ1-5; tentatively, D is TRBD1 (5 bases). V lost 3 bases and J 4 bases, leaving 13 bases between the germline ends. The CDR3 contains 15 residues. CDR1 and CDR2 from the germline V gene are MNHNS and SASEGT.

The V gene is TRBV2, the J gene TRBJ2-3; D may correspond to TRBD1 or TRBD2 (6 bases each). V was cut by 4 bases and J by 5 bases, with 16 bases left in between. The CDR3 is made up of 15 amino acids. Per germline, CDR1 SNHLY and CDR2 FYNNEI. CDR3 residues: CASSAQVGGGDTQYF. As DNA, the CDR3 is TGTGCCAGCAGTGCTCAGGTCGGGGGCGGAGATACGCAGTATTTT.

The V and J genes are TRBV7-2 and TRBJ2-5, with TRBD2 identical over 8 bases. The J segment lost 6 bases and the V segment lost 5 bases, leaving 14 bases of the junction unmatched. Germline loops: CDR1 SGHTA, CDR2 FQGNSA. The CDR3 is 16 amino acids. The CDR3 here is CASSPSRGGSKKTQYF. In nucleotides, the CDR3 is TGTGCCAGCAGCCCCTCCCGGGGGGGGTCCAAGAAGACCCAGTACTTC. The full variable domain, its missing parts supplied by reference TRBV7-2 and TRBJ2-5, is GAGVSQSPSNKVTEKGKDVELRCDPISGHTALYWYRQSLGQGLEFLIYFQGNSAPDKSGLPSDRFSAERTGGSVSTLTIQRTQQEDSAVYLCASSPSRGGSKKTQYFGPGTRLLVL.

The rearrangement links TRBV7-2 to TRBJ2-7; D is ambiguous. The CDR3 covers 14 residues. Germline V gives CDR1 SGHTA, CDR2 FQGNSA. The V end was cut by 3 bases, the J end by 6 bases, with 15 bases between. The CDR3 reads CASSFHPRWAEQYF. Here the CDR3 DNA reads TGTGCCAGCAGCTTTCACCCCCGGTGGGCCGAGCAGTACTTC. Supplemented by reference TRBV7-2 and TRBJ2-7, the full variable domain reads GAGVSQSPSNKVTEKGKDVELRCDPISGHTALYWYRQSLGQGLEFLIYFQGNSAPDKSGLPSDRFSAERTGGSVSTLTIQRTQQEDSAVYLCASSFHPRWAEQYFGPGTRLTVT.

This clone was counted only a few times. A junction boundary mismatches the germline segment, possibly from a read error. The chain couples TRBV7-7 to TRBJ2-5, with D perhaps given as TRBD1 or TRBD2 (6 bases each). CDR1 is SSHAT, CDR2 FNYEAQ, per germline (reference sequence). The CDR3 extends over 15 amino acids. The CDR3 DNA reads TGTGCTAGCAGCTTAGTGACGGGGGCGAGCGGGACCCAGTACTTC. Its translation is CASSLVTGASGTQYF.

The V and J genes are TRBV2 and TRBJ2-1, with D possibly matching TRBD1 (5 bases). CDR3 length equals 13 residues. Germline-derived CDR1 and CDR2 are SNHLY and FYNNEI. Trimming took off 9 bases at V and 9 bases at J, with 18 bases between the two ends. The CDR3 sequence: CARDNSRTGEQFF. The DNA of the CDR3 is TGTGCCAGGGACAACAGTCGGACGGGTGAGCAGTTCTTC.

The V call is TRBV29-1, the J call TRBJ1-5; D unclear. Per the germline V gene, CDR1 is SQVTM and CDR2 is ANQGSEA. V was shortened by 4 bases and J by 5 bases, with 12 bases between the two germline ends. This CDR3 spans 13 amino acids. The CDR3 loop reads CSVGGVGDQPQHF. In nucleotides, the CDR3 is TGCAGCGTTGGAGGTGTTGGCGATCAGCCCCAGCATTTT.

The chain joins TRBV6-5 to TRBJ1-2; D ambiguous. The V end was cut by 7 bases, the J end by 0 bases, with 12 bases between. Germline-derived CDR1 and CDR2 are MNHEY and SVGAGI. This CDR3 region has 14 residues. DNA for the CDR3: TGTGCCAGCAAGCGGGCACCCACTAACTATGGCTACACCTTC. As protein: CASKRAPTNYGYTF.

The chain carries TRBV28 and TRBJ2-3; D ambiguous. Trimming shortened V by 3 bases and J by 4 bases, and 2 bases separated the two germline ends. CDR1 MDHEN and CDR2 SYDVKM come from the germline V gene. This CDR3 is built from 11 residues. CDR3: CASSFADTQYF. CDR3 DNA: TGTGCCAGCAGTTTCGCAGATACGCAGTATTTT.

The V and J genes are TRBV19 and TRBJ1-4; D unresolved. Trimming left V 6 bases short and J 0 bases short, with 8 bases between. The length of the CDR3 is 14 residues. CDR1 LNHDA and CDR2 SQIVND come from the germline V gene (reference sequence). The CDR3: CASSETSTNEKLFF. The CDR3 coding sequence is TGTGCCAGTAGCGAAACATCAACTAATGAAAAACTGTTTTTT.

The DNA for the CDR3 is TGTGCCACCGCGCCCCCGGACAGGGCCTTACTAGCGGGAGTAAGGCTCGAGCAGTACTTC. Its translation: CATAPPDRALLAGVRLEQYF. The genes are TRBV19 and TRBJ2-7; 11 positions agree with TRBD2. The CDR3 totals 20 residues. J gave up 6 bases and V 10 bases, and 29 bases lay outside the gene matches. Germline CDR1 is LNHDA and CDR2 is SQIVND (reference sequence).

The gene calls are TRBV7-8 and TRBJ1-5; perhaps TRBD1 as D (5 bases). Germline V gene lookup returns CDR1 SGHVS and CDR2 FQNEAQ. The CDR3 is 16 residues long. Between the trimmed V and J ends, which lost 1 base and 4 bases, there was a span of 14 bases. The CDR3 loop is CASSLDAGGVNQPQHF. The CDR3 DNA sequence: TGTGCCAGCAGCTTAGATGCGGGGGGGGTGAATCAGCCCCAGCATTTT.

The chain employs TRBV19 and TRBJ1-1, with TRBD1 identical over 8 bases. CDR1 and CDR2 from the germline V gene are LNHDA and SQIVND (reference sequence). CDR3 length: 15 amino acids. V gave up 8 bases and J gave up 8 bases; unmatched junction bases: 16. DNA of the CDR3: TGTGCCAGTCCCCCAGGACAGGGTTGGATGGCGGAAGCTTTCTTT. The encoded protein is CASPPGQGWMAEAFF. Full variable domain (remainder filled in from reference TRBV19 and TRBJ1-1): DGGITQSPKYLFRKEGQNVTLSCEQNLNHDAMYWYRQDPGQGLRLIYYSQIVNDFQKGDIAEGYSVSREKKESFPLTVTSAQKNPTAFYLCASPPGQGWMAEAFFGQGTRLTVV.

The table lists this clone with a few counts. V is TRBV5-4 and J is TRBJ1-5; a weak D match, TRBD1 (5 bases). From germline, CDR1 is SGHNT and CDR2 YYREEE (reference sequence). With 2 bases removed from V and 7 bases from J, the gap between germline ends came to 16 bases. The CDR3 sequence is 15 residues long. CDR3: CASSLGRDAGQPQHF. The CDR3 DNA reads TGTGCCAGCAGCTTAGGACGGGACGCTGGGCAGCCCCAGCATTTT.

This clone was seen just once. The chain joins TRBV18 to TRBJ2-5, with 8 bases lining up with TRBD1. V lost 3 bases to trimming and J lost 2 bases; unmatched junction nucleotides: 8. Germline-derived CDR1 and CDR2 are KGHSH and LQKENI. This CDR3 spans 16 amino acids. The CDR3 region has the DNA TGTGCCAGCTCACCTATGACCGGACAGGGACAAGAGACCCAGTACTTC. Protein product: CASSPMTGQGQETQYF.

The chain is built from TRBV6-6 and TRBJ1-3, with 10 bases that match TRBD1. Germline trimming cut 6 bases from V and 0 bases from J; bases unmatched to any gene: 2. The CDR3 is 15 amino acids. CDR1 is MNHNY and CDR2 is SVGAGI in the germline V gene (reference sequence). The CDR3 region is CASRRQGASGNTIYF. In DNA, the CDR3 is TGTGCCAGCAGGCGACAGGGGGCCTCTGGAAACACCATATATTTT.

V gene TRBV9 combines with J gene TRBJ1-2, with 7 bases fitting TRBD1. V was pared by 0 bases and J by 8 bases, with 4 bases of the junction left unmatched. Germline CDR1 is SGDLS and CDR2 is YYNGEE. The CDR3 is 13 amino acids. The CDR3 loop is CASSVETGLGYTF. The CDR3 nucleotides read TGTGCCAGCAGCGTAGAGACAGGGCTCGGCTACACCTTC. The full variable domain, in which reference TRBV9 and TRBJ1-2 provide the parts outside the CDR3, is DSGVTQTPKHLITATGQRVTLRCSPRSGDLSVYWYQQSLDQGLQFLIQYYNGEERAKGNILERFSAQQFPDLHSELNLSSLELGDSALYFCASSVETGLGYTFGSGTRLTVV.

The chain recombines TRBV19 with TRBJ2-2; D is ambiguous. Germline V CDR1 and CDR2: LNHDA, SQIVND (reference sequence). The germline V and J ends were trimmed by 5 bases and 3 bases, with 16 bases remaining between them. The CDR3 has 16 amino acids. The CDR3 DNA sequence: TGTGCCAGTAGTCTCCGAAGAGGCGGAGACACCGGGGAGCTGTTTTTT. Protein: CASSLRRGGDTGELFF.

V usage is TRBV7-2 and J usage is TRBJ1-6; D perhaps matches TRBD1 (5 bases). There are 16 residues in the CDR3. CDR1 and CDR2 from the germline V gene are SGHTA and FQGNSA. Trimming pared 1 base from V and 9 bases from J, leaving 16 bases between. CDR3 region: CASSLGPSRGGSPLHF. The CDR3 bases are TGTGCCAGCAGCTTAGGACCGTCACGGGGCGGTTCACCCCTCCACTTT.

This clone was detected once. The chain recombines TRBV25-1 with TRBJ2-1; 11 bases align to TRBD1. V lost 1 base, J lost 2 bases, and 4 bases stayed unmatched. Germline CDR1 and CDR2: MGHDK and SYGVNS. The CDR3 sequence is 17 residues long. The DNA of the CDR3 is TGTGCCAGCAGTGAATTGGGGACAGGGGGAACCTACAATGAGCAGTTCTTC. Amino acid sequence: CASSELGTGGTYNEQFF.

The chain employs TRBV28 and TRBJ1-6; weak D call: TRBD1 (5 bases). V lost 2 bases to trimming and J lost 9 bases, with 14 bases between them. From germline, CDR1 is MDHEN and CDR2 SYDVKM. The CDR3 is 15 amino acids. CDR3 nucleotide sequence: TGTGCCAGCAGTTTAGGGGGGTACGTGGTTTCACCCCTCCACTTT. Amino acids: CASSLGGYVVSPLHF.

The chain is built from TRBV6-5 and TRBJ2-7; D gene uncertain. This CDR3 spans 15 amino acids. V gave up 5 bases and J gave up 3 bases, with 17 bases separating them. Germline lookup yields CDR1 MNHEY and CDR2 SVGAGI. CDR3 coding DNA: TGTGCCAGCAGTCTGGCCGTGAACTACCTCTACGAGCAGTACTTC. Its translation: CASSLAVNYLYEQYF.

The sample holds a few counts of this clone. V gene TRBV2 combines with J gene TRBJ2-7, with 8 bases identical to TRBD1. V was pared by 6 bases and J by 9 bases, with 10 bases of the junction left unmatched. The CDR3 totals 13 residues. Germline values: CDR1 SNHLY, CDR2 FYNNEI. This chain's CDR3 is CASRDSGQGRQYF. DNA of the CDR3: TGTGCCAGCAGAGACTCTGGACAGGGTAGGCAGTACTTC.

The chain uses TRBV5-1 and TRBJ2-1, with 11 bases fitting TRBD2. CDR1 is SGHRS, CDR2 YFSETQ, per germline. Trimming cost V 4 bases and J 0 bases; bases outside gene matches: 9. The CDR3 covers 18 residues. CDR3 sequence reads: CASSLLAGVVGSYNEQFF. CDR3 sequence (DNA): TGCGCCAGCAGCCTACTAGCGGGAGTAGTTGGCTCCTACAATGAGCAGTTCTTC.

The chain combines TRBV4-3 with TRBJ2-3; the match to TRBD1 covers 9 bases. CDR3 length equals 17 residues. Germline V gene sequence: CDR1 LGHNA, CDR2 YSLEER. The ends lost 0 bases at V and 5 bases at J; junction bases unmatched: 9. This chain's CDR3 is CASSQDMDRGRLDTQYF. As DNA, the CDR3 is TGCGCCAGCAGCCAAGATATGGACAGGGGTCGGCTAGATACGCAGTATTTT.

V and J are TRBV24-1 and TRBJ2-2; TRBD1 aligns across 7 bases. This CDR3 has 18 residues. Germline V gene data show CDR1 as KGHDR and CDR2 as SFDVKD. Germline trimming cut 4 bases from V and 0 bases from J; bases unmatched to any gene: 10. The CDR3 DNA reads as TGTGCCACCAGTGACCCGACTTACGGGACAGCGAACACCGGGGAGCTGTTTTTT. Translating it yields CATSDPTYGTANTGELFF.

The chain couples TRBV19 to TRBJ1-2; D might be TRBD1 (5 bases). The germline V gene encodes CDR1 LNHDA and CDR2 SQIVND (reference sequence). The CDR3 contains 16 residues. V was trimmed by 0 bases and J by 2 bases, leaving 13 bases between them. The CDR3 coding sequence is TGTGCCAGTAGTATAGATCGGAGGGGCAGAAACTATGGCTACACCTTC. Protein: CASSIDRRGRNYGYTF.

For the CDR3, the DNA is TGTGCCATCAGTCCGGCGGGTAGCACTGAAGCTTTCTTT. It translates to CAISPAGSTEAFF. This rearrangement joins TRBV10-3 to TRBJ1-1; no clear D. Looked up from germline, CDR1 is ENHRY and CDR2 is SYGVKD. Trimming removed 5 bases at V and 4 bases at J, with 11 bases between. The CDR3 spans 13 residues.

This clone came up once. CDR3 bases: TGTGCCAGCAGCCCAACCGGGACAGGGGTCACAGATACGCAGTATTTT. Protein product: CASSPTGTGVTDTQYF. V is TRBV9 and J is TRBJ2-3; 10 nucleotides line up with TRBD1. Looked up from germline, CDR1 is SGDLS and CDR2 is YYNGEE. Trimming took 4 bases from V and 2 from J; bases not matched to a gene: 7. CDR3 size: 16 residues.

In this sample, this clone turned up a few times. The CDR3: CASSLLQGLYQPQHF. The DNA of the CDR3 is TGTGCCAGTAGTCTCCTGCAGGGGTTATATCAGCCCCAGCATTTT. The chain carries TRBV19 and TRBJ1-5, with D tentatively TRBD1 (6 bases). The CDR3 covers 15 residues. V lost 5 bases, J lost 5 bases, and 16 bases lay in between. Germline-derived CDR1 and CDR2 are LNHDA and SQIVND (reference sequence).